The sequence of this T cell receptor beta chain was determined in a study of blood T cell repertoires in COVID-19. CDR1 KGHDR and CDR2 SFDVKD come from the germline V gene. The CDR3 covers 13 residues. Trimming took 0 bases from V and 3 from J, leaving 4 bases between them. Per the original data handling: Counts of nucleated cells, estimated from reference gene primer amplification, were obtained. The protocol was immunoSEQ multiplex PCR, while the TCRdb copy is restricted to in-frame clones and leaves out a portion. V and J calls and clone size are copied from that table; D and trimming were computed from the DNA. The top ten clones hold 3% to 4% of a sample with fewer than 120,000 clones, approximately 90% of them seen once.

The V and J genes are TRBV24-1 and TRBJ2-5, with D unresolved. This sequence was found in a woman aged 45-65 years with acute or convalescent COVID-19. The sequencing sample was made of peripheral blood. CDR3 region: CATSDLGKETQYF. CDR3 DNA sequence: TGTGCCACCAGTGATTTGGGCAAAGAGACCCAGTACTTC.